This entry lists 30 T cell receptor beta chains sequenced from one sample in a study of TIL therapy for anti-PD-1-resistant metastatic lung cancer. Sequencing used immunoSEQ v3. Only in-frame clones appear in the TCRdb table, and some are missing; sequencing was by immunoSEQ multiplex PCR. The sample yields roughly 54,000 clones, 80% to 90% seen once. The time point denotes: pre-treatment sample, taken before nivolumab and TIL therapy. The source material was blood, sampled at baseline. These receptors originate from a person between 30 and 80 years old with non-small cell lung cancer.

CDR3 loop: CASSTAPSGQLKEKLFF. CDR3 DNA sequence: TGTGCCAGTAGTACCGCCCCGTCTGGACAGCTTAAAGAAAAACTGTTTTTT. V gene TRBV19 combines with J gene TRBJ1-4; D may be TRBD1 (6 bases). Germline loops: CDR1 LNHDA, CDR2 SQIVND (reference sequence). V lost 4 bases and J 8 bases, leaving 23 bases between the germline ends. The CDR3 has 17 residues.

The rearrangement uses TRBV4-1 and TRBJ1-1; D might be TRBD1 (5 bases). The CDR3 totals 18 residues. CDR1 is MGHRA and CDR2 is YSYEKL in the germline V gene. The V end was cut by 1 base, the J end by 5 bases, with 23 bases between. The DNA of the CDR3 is TGCGCCAGCAGCCAAGCTTTGATATCGCAGGGAAAGGCGACTGAAGCTTTCTTT. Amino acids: CASSQALISQGKATEAFF.

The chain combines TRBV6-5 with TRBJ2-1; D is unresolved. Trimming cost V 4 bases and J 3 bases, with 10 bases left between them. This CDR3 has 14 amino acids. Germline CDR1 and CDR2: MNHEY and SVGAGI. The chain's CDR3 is CASSSGEDYNEQFF. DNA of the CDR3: TGTGCCAGCAGTTCGGGCGAGGACTACAATGAGCAGTTCTTC.

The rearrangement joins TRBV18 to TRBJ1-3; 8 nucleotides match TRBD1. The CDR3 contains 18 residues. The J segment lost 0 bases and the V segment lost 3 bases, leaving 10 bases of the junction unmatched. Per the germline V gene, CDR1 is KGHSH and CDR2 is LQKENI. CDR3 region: CASSPFLGQGSSGNTIYF. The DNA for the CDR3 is TGTGCCAGCTCACCCTTCCTCGGACAGGGAAGCTCTGGAAACACCATATATTTT.

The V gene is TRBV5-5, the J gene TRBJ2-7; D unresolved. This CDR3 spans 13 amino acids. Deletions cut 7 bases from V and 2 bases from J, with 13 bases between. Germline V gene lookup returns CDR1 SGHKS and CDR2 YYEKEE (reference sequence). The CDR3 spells CASQPGETYEQYF. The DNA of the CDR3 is TGTGCCAGCCAACCTGGAGAGACCTACGAGCAGTACTTC.

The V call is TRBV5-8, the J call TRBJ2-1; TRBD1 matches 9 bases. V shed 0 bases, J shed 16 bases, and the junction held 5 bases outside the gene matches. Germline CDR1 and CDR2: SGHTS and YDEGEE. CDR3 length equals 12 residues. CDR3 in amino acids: CASSLAGTGIFF. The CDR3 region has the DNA TGTGCCAGCAGCTTGGCCGGGACAGGGATCTTCTTC. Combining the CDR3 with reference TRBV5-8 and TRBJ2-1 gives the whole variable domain EAGVTQSPTHLIKTRGQQATLRCSPISGHTSVYWYQQALGLGLQFLLWYDEGEERNRGNFPPRFSGRQFPNYSSELNVNALELEDSALYLCASSLAGTGIFFGPGTRLTVL.

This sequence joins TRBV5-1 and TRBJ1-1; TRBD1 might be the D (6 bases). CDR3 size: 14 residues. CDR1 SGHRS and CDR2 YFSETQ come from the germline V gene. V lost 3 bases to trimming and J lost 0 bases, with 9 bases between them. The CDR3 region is CASSSDSVNTEAFF. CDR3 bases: TGCGCCAGCAGCTCGGACAGTGTGAACACTGAAGCTTTCTTT.

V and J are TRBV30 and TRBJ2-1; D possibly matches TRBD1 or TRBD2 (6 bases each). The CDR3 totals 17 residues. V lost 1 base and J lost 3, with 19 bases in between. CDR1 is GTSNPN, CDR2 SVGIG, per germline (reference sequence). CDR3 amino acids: CAWSGERGGPFYNEQFF. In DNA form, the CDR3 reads TGTGCCTGGAGTGGAGAGCGAGGGGGGCCCTTCTACAATGAGCAGTTCTTC.

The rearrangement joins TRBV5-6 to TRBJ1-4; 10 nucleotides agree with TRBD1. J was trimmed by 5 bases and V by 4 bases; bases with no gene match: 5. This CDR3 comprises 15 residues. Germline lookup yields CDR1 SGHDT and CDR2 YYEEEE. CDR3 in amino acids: CASSAGQGRNEKLFF. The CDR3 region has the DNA TGTGCCAGCAGCGCGGGACAGGGGAGAAATGAAAAACTGTTTTTT.

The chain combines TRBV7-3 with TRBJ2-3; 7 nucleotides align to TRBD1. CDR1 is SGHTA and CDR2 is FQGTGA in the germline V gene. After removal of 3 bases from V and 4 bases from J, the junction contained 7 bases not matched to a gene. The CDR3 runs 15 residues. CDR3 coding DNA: TGTGCCAGCAGCTTCACAGGGGTAAAGGCAGATACGCAGTATTTT. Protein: CASSFTGVKADTQYF.

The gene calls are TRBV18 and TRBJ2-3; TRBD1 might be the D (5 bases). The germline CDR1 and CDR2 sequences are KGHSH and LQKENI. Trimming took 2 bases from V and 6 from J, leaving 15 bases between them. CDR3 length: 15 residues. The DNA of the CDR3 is TGTGCCAGCTCACCAGGGCTAGGGGAATCGGATACGCAGTATTTT. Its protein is CASSPGLGESDTQYF.

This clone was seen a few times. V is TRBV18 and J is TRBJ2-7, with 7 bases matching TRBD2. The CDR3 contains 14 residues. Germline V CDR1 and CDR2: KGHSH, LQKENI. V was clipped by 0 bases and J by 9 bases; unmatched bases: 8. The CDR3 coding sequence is TGTGCCAGCTCACCACCGGGGGACTATAGAAGGCAGTACTTC. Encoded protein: CASSPPGDYRRQYF.

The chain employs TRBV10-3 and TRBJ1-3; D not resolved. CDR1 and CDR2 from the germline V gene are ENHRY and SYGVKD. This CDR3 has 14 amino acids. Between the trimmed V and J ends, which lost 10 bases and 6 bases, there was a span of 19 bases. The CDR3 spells CATETSRSENTIYF. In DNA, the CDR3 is TGTGCCACCGAGACTTCCCGAAGCGAAAACACCATATATTTT.

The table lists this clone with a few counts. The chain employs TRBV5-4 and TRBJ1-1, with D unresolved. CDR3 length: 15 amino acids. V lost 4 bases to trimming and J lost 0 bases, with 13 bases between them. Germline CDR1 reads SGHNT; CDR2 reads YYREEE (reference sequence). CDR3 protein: CASSIGLQLNTEAFF. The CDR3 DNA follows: TGTGCCAGCAGCATTGGTCTCCAGTTGAACACTGAAGCTTTCTTT.

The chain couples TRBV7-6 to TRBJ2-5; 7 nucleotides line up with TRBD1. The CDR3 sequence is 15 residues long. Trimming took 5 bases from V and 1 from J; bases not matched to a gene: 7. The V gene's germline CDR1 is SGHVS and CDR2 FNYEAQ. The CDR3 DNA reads TGTGCCAGCAGCCCGACTGGGACAGCCCAAGAGACCCAGTACTTC. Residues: CASSPTGTAQETQYF. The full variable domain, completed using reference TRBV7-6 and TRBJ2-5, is GAGVSQSPRYKVTKRGQDVALRCDPISGHVSLYWYRQALGQGPEFLTYFNYEAQQDKSGLPNDRFSAERPEGSISTLTIQRTEQRDSAMYRCASSPTGTAQETQYFGPGTRLLVL.

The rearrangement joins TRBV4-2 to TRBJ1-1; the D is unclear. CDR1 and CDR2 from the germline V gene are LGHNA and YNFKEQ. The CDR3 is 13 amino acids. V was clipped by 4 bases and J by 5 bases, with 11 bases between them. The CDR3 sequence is CASSPTVWTEAFF. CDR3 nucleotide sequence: TGTGCCAGCAGCCCAACCGTTTGGACTGAAGCTTTCTTT.

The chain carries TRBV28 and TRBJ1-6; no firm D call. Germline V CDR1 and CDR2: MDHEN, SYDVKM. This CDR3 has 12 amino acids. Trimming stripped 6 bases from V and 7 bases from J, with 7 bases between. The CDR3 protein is CASRDQNSPLHF. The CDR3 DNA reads TGTGCCAGCAGGGACCAAAATTCACCCCTCCACTTT.

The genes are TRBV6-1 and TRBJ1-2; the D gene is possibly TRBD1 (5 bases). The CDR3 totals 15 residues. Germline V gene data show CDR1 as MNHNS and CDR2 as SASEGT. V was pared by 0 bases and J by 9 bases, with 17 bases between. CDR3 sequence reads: CASSEADGAILSYTF. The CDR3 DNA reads TGTGCCAGCAGTGAAGCGGACGGGGCTATACTCAGCTACACCTTC.

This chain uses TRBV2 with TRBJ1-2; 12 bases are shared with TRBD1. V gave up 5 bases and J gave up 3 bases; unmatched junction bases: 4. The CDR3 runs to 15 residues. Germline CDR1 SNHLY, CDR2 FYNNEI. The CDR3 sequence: CASSSGTGGDYGYTF. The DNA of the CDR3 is TGTGCCAGCAGTTCCGGGACAGGGGGCGACTATGGCTACACCTTC.

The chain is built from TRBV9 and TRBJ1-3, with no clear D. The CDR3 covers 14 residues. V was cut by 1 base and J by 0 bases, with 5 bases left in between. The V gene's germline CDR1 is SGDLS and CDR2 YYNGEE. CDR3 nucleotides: TGTGCCAGCAGCGTACAGGACTCTGGAAACACCATATATTTT. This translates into CASSVQDSGNTIYF.

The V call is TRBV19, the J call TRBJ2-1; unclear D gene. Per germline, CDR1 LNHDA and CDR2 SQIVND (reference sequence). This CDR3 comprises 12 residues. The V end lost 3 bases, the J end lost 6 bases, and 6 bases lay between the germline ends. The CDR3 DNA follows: TGTGCCAGTAGTATCTGGCGCAATGAGCAGTTCTTC. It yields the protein CASSIWRNEQFF.

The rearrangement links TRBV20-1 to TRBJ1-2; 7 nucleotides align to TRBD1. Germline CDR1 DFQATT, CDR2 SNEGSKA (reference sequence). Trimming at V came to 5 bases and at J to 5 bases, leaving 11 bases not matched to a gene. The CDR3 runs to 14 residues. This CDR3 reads CSARGDSEGYGYTF. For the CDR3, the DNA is TGCAGTGCTCGTGGGGACAGTGAAGGGTATGGCTACACCTTC.

The CDR3 loop reads CASSNRGHNQPQHF. DNA of the CDR3: TGTGCCAGCAGCAACAGGGGGCACAATCAGCCCCAGCATTTT. The chain recombines TRBV6-6 with TRBJ1-5; 9 bases fit TRBD1. The junction had 3 bases not matched to a gene; V was cut back by 6 bases and J by 3 bases. This CDR3 contains 14 residues. Germline V gene sequence: CDR1 MNHNY, CDR2 SVGAGI (reference sequence).

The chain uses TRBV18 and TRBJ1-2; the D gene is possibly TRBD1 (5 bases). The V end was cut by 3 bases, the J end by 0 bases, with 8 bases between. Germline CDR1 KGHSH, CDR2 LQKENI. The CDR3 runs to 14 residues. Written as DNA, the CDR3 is TGTGCCAGCTCACCTGGGACGGCTAACTATGGCTACACCTTC. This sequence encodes CASSPGTANYGYTF.

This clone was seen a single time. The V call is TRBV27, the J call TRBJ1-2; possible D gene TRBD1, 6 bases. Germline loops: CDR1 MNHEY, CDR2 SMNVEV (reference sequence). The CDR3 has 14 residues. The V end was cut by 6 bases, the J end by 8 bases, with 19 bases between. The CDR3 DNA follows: TGTGCCAGCAGCTACAACGGACAGTACGAGGGCTACACCTTC. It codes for CASSYNGQYEGYTF.

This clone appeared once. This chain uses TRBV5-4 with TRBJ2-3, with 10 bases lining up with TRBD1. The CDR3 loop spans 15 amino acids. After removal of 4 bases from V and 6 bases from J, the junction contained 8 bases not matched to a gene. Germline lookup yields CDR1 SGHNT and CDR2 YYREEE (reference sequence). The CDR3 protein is CASSDRDRGWDTQYF. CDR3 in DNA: TGTGCCAGCAGCGACCGGGACAGGGGATGGGATACGCAGTATTTT.

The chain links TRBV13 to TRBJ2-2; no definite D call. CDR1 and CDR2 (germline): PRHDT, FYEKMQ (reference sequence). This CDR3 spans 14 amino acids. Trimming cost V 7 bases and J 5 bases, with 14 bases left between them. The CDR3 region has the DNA TGTGCCAGCACCGACGGGCCGGGTACCGGGGAGCTGTTTTTT. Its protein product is CASTDGPGTGELFF.

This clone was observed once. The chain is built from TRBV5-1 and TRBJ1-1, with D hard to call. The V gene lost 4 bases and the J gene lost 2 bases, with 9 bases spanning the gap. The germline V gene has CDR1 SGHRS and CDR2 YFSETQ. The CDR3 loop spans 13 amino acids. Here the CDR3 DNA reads TGCGCCAGCAGCCCGGGAAGCAACACTGAAGCTTTCTTT. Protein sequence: CASSPGSNTEAFF.

In DNA form, the CDR3 reads TGTGCCAGCTCACCACGACAGGGGGTGGGCACAGATACGCAGTATTTT. Translating gives CASSPRQGVGTDTQYF. The J gene is TRBJ2-3, the V gene TRBV18; 9 bases fit TRBD1. Germline V gene sequence: CDR1 KGHSH, CDR2 LQKENI. The V gene end was trimmed by 1 base and the J gene end by 1 base; junction bases not matched to a gene: 3. The CDR3 covers 16 residues.

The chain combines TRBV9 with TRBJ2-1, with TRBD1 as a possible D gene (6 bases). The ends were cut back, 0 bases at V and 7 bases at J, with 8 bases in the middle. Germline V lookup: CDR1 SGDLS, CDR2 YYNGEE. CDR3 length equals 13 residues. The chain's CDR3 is CASSVDTGNEQFF. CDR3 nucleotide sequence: TGTGCCAGCAGCGTAGATACAGGGAATGAGCAGTTCTTC.